This TCR beta chain was recorded in a study of control samples from healthy donors and cancer patients. Clones were sequenced by immunoSEQ multiplex PCR, and TCRdb holds only the in-frame ones, with some missing. This table holds approximately 140,000 clones, around nine tenths found once. CDR3 size: 17 residues. The germline V and J ends were trimmed by 2 bases and 5 bases, with 19 bases remaining between them. The germline CDR1 and CDR2 sequences are SGHAT and FQNNGV. The sample comprised blood. This chain links TRBV11-2 with TRBJ1-5; D remains ambiguous. The origin of this receptor is a woman in her 30s in good health. CDR3: CASSLSVYRNPDQPQHF. The CDR3 coding sequence is TGTGCCAGCAGCTTATCGGTGTACAGAAACCCGGATCAGCCCCAGCATTTT.